Below, 18 T cell receptor beta chains from the same sample are listed, as sequenced in a study of blood T cell repertoires in COVID-19. Using immunoSEQ multiplex PCR, the repertoire was profiled, and TCRdb retains in-frame clones only, with some absent. This sample yields over 50,000 clones, of which about four fifths are seen a single time; 3.5% to 4% belongs to the top ten. Source material: PBMCs or T cells enriched from blood (not recorded which). The origin of the receptors is a woman aged 35 to 49 with acute COVID-19.

This clone was counted between two and nine times. The chain is built from TRBV6-2 or TRBV6-3 and TRBJ1-5, with D possibly being TRBD1 (6 bases). This CDR3 spans 12 amino acids. Trimming stripped 2 bases from V and 11 bases from J, with 10 bases between. Looked up from germline, CDR1 is MNHEY and CDR2 is SVGEGT. The CDR3 reads CASSYGDTSQHF. The CDR3 DNA follows: TGTGCCAGCAGTTACGGGGACACATCCCAGCATTTT.

The chain links TRBV7-8 to TRBJ2-2; a possible D gene is TRBD1 (5 bases). The CDR3 is made up of 15 amino acids. Trimming shortened V by 2 bases and J by 1 base, and 8 bases separated the two germline ends. Germline loops: CDR1 SGHVS, CDR2 FQNEAQ. The CDR3 is CASSLNRRNTGELFF. For the CDR3, the DNA is TGTGCCAGCAGCTTAAACAGGAGGAACACCGGGGAGCTGTTTTTT.

This clone was recorded a few times. The chain combines TRBV19 with TRBJ1-1; no firm D call. Germline assignment: CDR1 LNHDA and CDR2 SQIVND (reference sequence). The V end lost 5 bases, the J end lost 1 base, and 8 bases lay between the germline ends. CDR3 length: 13 residues. The CDR3 coding sequence is TGTGCCAGTAGTCCTCGTAGGAACACTGAAGCTTTCTTT. It encodes CASSPRRNTEAFF.

The V gene is TRBV5-1, the J gene TRBJ2-3, with 7 bases lining up with TRBD2. This CDR3 is 15 amino acids long. Per the germline V gene, CDR1 is SGHRS and CDR2 is YFSETQ. V dropped 1 base and J dropped 4; count of bases not matched to a gene: 6. DNA for the CDR3: TGCGCCAGCAGCTTGCGGGGGGTCGTGCCAGATACGCAGTATTTT. This sequence encodes CASSLRGVVPDTQYF. Filled out from reference TRBV5-1 and TRBJ2-3, the complete variable domain reads KAGVTQTPRYLIKTRGQQVTLSCSPISGHRSVSWYQQTPGQGLQFLFEYFSETQRNKGNFPGRFSGRQFSNSRSEMNVSTLELGDSALYLCASSLRGVVPDTQYFGPGTRLTVL.

The chain links TRBV6-6 to TRBJ1-1; 7 positions match TRBD1. The germline CDR1 and CDR2 sequences are MNHNY and SVGAGI (reference sequence). The CDR3 is 12 residues long. Trimming at V came to 5 bases and at J to 8 bases, leaving 5 bases not matched to a gene. CDR3 coding DNA: TGTGCCAGCAGTCCGACAGGGAAAGAAGCTTTCTTT. It encodes CASSPTGKEAFF.

The chain joins TRBV29-1 to TRBJ1-1; a possible D gene is TRBD1 (5 bases). The CDR3 spans 15 residues. Germline-derived CDR1 and CDR2 are SQVTM and ANQGSEA. V dropped 1 base and J dropped 5 bases, with 17 bases sitting between them. The CDR3: CSVEGAGGSGTEAFF. CDR3 bases: TGCAGCGTTGAAGGTGCGGGGGGTTCGGGAACTGAAGCTTTCTTT.

The chain joins TRBV18 to TRBJ2-5; 8 nucleotides line up with TRBD2. CDR1 is KGHSH, CDR2 LQKENI, per germline. After removal of 2 bases from V and 13 bases from J, the junction contained 12 bases not matched to a gene. The CDR3 runs 14 residues. This CDR3 is CASSPDSGLVPWYF. The CDR3 nucleotides are TGTGCCAGCTCACCAGATTCGGGACTAGTGCCCTGGTACTTC.

A single count supports this clone. V and J are TRBV5-6 and TRBJ2-5, with 8 bases lining up with TRBD2. J was trimmed by 5 bases and V by 2 bases; bases with no gene match: 11. There are 16 residues in the CDR3. The germline CDR1 and CDR2 sequences are SGHDT and YYEEEE. The CDR3 protein is CASSFAGSGVFETQYF. The CDR3 region has the DNA TGTGCCAGCAGCTTCGCCGGTAGCGGGGTTTTCGAGACCCAGTACTTC. The variable domain in full, with the rest retrieved from reference TRBV5-6 and TRBJ2-5, is DAGVTQSPTHLIKTRGQQVTLRCSPKSGHDTVSWYQQALGQGPQFIFQYYEEEERQRGNFPDRFSGHQFPNYSSELNVNALLLGDSALYLCASSFAGSGVFETQYFGPGTRLLVL.

The CDR3 DNA follows: TGCAGCGCACAGTGGCAAATGAACACTGAAGCTTTCTTT. This sequence encodes CSAQWQMNTEAFF. The chain couples TRBV29-1 to TRBJ1-1, with D unclear. V was cut by 7 bases and J by 0 bases, with 12 bases left in between. This CDR3 contains 13 residues. Germline V gives CDR1 SQVTM, CDR2 ANQGSEA.

The chain joins TRBV15 to TRBJ2-5; D is unclear. The germline gives CDR1 LNHNV, CDR2 YYDKDF (reference sequence). The V gene lost 3 bases and the J gene lost 3 bases, with 11 bases spanning the gap. CDR3 length equals 14 residues. The CDR3 DNA reads as TGTGCCACCAGCAGGGGTTCCGCGGAAGAGACCCAGTACTTC. Protein sequence: CATSRGSAEETQYF.

This sequence joins TRBV18 and TRBJ1-3; TRBD1 is a possible D gene (6 bases). The CDR3 loop spans 16 amino acids. Germline V gene sequence: CDR1 KGHSH, CDR2 LQKENI. Deletions cut 4 bases from V and 0 bases from J, with 13 bases between. The CDR3 loop is CASSQRTVASGNTIYF. CDR3 nucleotides: TGTGCCAGCTCACAAAGGACAGTCGCCTCTGGAAACACCATATATTTT.

This clone was observed a few times. This sequence joins TRBV24-1 and TRBJ1-5; D might be TRBD1 (6 bases). Germline V CDR1 and CDR2: KGHDR, SFDVKD. The V end was cut by 9 bases, the J end by 3 bases, with 11 bases between. The CDR3 spans 13 residues. The CDR3 reads CATQGQVNQPQHF. CDR3 sequence (DNA): TGTGCCACCCAGGGGCAGGTCAATCAGCCCCAGCATTTT.

The rearrangement links TRBV6-1 to TRBJ2-3; 9 bases align to TRBD2. Germline assignment: CDR1 MNHNS and CDR2 SASEGT. This CDR3 contains 16 residues. The V gene end was trimmed by 1 base and the J gene end by 2 bases; junction bases not matched to a gene: 4. CDR3 protein: CASSEEVAGVTDTQYF. CDR3 bases: TGTGCCAGCAGTGAAGAGGTAGCGGGGGTCACAGATACGCAGTATTTT.

The chain joins TRBV5-4 to TRBJ2-2; 9 bases fit TRBD1. Losses at the gene ends were 10 bases for V and 4 bases for J; bases not matched to a gene: 8. Per the germline V gene, CDR1 is SGHNT and CDR2 is YYREEE (reference sequence). This CDR3 has 14 residues. CDR3 sequence reads: CAGEGQGSTGELFF. The CDR3 nucleotides read TGTGCCGGGGAAGGACAGGGGTCCACCGGGGAGCTGTTTTTT.

V usage is TRBV28 and J usage is TRBJ1-5; TRBD1 matches at 7 bases. Germline assignment: CDR1 MDHEN and CDR2 SYDVKM. CDR3 length equals 16 residues. V dropped 1 base and J dropped 6; count of bases not matched to a gene: 9. This chain's CDR3 is CASSLLGRGNSQPQHF. The CDR3 nucleotides read TGTGCCAGCAGTTTATTAGGCAGGGGGAATAGTCAGCCCCAGCATTTT. Complete variable domain (other parts from reference TRBV28 and TRBJ1-5): DVKVTQSSRYLVKRTGEKVFLECVQDMDHENMFWYRQDPGLGLRLIYFSYDVKMKEKGDIPEGYSVSREKKERFSLILESASTNQTSMYLCASSLLGRGNSQPQHFGDGTRLSIL.

The rearrangement links TRBV19 to TRBJ1-4, with D uncertain. The V gene lost 5 bases and the J gene lost 6 bases, with 16 bases spanning the gap. From germline, CDR1 is LNHDA and CDR2 SQIVND (reference sequence). There are 15 residues in the CDR3. In DNA form, the CDR3 reads TGTGCCAGTAGTCCCCGGCCGGGGAGCGATGAAAAACTGTTTTTT. Residues: CASSPRPGSDEKLFF. The variable domain in full, completed from reference TRBV19 and TRBJ1-4, reads DGGITQSPKYLFRKEGQNVTLSCEQNLNHDAMYWYRQDPGQGLRLIYYSQIVNDFQKGDIAEGYSVSREKKESFPLTVTSAQKNPTAFYLCASSPRPGSDEKLFFGSGTQLSVL.

The chain recombines TRBV3-1 (or the pseudogene TRBV3-2) with TRBJ2-5; TRBD2 matches 11 bases. With V trimmed by 4 bases and J by 5 bases, 9 bases remained unmatched. CDR1 LGHDT and CDR2 YNNKEL come from the germline V gene (reference sequence). The CDR3 totals 16 residues. CDR3 sequence reads: CASSPNSGGAVETQYF. As DNA, the CDR3 is TGTGCCAGCAGCCCAAATAGCGGGGGGGCCGTGGAGACCCAGTACTTC.

V gene TRBV2 combines with J gene TRBJ1-4; TRBD1 matches 8 bases. The CDR3 is 13 residues long. Trimming took 7 bases from V and 7 from J; bases not matched to a gene: 5. CDR1 and CDR2 (germline): SNHLY, FYNNEI. CDR3 sequence (DNA): TGTGCCAGCACCCGGGACAGGCCTGAAAAACTGTTTTTT. Translated: CASTRDRPEKLFF.